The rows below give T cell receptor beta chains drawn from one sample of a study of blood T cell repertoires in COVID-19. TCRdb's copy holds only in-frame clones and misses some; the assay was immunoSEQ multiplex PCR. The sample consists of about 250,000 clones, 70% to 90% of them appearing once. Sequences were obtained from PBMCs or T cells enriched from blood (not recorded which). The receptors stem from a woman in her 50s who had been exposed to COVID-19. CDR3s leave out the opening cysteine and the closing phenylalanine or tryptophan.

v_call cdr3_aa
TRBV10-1 ASSDPGDEQF
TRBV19 ASSKGQAGANVLT
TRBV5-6 ASSSRGSGEAF
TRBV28 ASVGGYSNEQF
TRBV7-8 ASSPRVTGILEQY
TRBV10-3 AISTGNTEAF
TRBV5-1 ASSLALTSSREQY
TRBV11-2 ASSLGTGSYEQY
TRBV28 ASSLARGEAF
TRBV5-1 ASSLGGQLSGNTIY
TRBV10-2 ASSETGGGGNTGELF
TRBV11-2 ASSLGTSGPTQY
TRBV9 ASSVGQDTEAF